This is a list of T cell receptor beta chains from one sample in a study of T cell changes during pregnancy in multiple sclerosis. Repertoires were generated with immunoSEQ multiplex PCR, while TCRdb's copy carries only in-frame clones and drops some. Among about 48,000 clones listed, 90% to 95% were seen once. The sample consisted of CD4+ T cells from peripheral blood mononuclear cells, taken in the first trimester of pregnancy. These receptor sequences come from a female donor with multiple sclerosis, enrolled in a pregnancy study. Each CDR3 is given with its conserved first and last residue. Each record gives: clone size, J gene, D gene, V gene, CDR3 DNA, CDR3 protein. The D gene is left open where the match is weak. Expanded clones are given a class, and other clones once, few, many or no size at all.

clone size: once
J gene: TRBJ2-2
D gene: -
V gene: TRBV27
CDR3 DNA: TGTGCCAGCAGTCCCGGGTTTACCACCGGGGAGCTGTTTTTT
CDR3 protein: CASSPGFTTGELFF

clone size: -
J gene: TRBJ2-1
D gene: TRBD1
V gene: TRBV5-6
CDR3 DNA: TGTGCCAGCAGCCGACAGGGAAGCTCCTACAATGAGCAGTTCTTC
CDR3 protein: CASSRQGSSYNEQFF

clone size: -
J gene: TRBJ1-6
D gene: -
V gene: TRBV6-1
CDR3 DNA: TGTGCCAGCAGTGAAGGGTCGGTTAGGGGGATCCTCTATAATTCACCCCTCCACTTT
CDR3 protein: CASSEGSVRGILYNSPLHF

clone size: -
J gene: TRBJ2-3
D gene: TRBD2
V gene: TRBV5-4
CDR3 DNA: TGTGCCAGCAGCTTGGGGGCGGGGGGGGCAGATACGCAGTATTTT
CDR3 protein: CASSLGAGGADTQYF

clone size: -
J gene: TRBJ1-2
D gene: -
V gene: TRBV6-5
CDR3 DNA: TGTGCCAGCAGTTACTCTGGTGGGGCGGCTAACTATGGCTACACCTTC
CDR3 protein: CASSYSGGAANYGYTF

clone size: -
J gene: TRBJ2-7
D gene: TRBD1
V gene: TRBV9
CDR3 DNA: TGTGCCAGCAGCGCGGGACAGCGCCCTTACGAGCAGTACTTC
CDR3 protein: CASSAGQRPYEQYF

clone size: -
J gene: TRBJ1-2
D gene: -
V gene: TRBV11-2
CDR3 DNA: TGTGCCAGCAGCTCCTCCTACAGGACGGAAAACTATGGCTACACCTTC
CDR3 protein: CASSSSYRTENYGYTF

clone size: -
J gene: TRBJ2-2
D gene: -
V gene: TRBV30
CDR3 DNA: TGTGCCTGGAGTGTATTCGAGTCTCACCGGTGGGAGCTGTTTTTT
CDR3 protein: CAWSVFESHRWELFF

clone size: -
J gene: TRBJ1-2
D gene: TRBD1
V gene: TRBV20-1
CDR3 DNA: TGCAAAACGGACAGGGGCTATGGCTACACCTTC
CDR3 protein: CKTDRGYGYTF

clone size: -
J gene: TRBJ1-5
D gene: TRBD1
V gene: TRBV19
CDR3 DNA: TGTGCCAGTAGTATAGAGGGACAGGGGGCTTGGCAGCCCCAGCATTTT
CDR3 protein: CASSIEGQGAWQPQHF

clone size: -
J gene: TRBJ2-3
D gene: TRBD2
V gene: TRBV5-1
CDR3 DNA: TGCGCCAGCAGCGCCGGACTAGCGGGGAGCACAGATACGCAGTATTTT
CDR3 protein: CASSAGLAGSTDTQYF

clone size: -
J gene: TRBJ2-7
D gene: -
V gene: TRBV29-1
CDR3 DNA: TGCAGCGTTGTTGGGGCATCTTACGAGCAGTACTTC
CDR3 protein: CSVVGASYEQYF

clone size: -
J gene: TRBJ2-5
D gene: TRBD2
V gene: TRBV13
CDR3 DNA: TGTGCCAGCAGTGGCGGGGGGGCGGATGAGACCCAGTACTTC
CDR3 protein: CASSGGGADETQYF

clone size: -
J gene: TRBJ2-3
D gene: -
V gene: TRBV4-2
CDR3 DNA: TGTGCCAGCAGTCCGGGAAGCACAGATACGCAGTATTTT
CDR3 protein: CASSPGSTDTQYF

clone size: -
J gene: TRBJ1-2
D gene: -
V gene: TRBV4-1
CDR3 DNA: TGCGCCAGCAGCCAAGATCGCGGAGGGAACTATGGCTACACCTTC
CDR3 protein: CASSQDRGGNYGYTF

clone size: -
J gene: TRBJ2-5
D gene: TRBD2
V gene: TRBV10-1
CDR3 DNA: TGCGCCACCCAGGGCCAGCGGGGACCACCAGAGACCCAGTACTTC
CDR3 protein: CATQGQRGPPETQYF

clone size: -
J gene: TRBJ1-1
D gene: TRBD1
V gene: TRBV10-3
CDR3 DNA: TGTGCCATCGGGACAGGTTTGAGGACTGAAGCTTTCTTT
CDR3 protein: CAIGTGLRTEAFF

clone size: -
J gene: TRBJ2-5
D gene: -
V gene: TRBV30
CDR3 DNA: TGTGCCTGGATTGGACACGGCACAGATACCCAGTACTTC
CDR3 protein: CAWIGHGTDTQYF

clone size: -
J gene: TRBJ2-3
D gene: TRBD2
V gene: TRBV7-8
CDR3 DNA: TGTGCCAGCAGCGTAATAGCGGGAAGCACAGATACGCAGTATTTT
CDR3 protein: CASSVIAGSTDTQYF

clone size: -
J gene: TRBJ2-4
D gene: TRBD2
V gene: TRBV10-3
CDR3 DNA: TGTGCCATCAGTGAGTCCGGACTAGCGAGTGCCAAAAACATTCAGTACTTC
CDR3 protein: CAISESGLASAKNIQYF

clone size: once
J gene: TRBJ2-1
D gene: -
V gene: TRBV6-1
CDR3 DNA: TGTGCCAGCAGCCCGGGGAGCTCCTACAATGAGCAGTTCTTC
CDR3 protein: CASSPGSSYNEQFF

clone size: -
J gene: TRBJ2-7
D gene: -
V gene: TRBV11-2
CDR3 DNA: TGTGCCAGCAGGCGGGACAGAGCCAACTACGAGCAGTACTTC
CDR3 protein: CASRRDRANYEQYF

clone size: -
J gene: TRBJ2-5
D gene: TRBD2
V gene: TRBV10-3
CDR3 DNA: TGTGCCATCAGTGAGATCTTAGGGGCTAGCGGGGGACAAGAGACCCAGTACTTC
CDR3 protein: CAISEILGASGGQETQYF

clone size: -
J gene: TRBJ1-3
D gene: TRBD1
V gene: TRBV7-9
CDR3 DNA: TGTGCCAGCAGCCCCCGACAGGGACCACACTCTGGAAACACCATATATTTT
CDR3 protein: CASSPRQGPHSGNTIYF

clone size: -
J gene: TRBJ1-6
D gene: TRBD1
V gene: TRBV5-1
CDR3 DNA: TGCGCCAGCAGCTCCGCCGGGACAGGGGGCAAACTCTCTAGCTCCTATAATTCACCCCTCCACTTT
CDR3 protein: CASSSAGTGGKLSSSYNSPLHF